This TCR beta chain was sequenced for a study of radiation and T cells in renal cell carcinoma. On the study more broadly: Nephrectomy followed 15 Gy stereotactic body radiation by 4 weeks.

TCRdb keeps only in-frame clones here, not all; method: immunoSEQ multiplex PCR. The sample contains about 130,000 clones, about 88% of which appear only once. This sample's time point: blood 2 weeks post-SBRT. Treatment in this sample: 15 Gy SBRT to primary tumor, nephrectomy 4 weeks later. Blood was sampled at baseline, 2 weeks and 4 weeks after SBRT. This CDR3 has 13 residues. Germline V gives CDR1 LNHDA, CDR2 SQIVND (reference sequence). V was trimmed by 3 bases and J by 8 bases, leaving 13 bases between them. This sequence was found in a woman in her 70s with renal cell carcinoma. The chain carries TRBV19 and TRBJ1-2; D remains unclear. The material was blood, obtained from a patient whose treatment included radiotherapy and nephrectomy. The CDR3 loop is CASSIGREFGYTF. CDR3 in DNA: TGTGCCAGTAGTATTGGGAGGGAGTTCGGCTACACCTTC. The full variable domain, in which reference TRBV19 and TRBJ1-2 provide the parts outside the CDR3, is DGGITQSPKYLFRKEGQNVTLSCEQNLNHDAMYWYRQDPGQGLRLIYYSQIVNDFQKGDIAEGYSVSREKKESFPLTVTSAQKNPTAFYLCASSIGREFGYTFGSGTRLTVV.